What follows are 18 T cell receptor beta chains derived from one specimen sequenced in a study of T cells in Graves' hyperthyroidism and ophthalmopathy. Amplification of TCR beta CDR3 regions was performed using RNA transcripts as template. Primed by the HTBI set, a first-round RT-PCR was run on the TCR CDR3. TCRdb re-called the multiplex PCR reads through MiXCR, storing one row per CDR3 protein. The repertoire holds about 260,000 distinct CDR3 sequences, with around 20% as singletons. The material sequenced was blood. Receptors originate from a young man with Graves' ophthalmopathy.

A few counts support this clonotype. The CDR3 spells CSVVGTGSNYGYTF. The DNA of the CDR3 is TGCAGCGTTGTGGGAACCGGGAGCAACTATGGCTACACCTTC. V is TRBV29-1 and J is TRBJ1-2, with D unclear. The germline V gene encodes CDR1 SQVTM and CDR2 ANQGSEA. The CDR3 length is 14 residues. V lost 4 bases and J lost 2, with 14 bases in between.

At least ten counts were recorded for this clonotype. This CDR3 is CASSRGVANTEAFF. In DNA, the CDR3 is TGTGCCAGCTCACGAGGGGTCGCGAACACTGAAGCTTTCTTT. This rearrangement joins TRBV18 to TRBJ1-1; D perhaps matches TRBD1 (5 bases). V was clipped by 4 bases and J by 1 base, with 10 bases between them. Per germline, CDR1 KGHSH and CDR2 LQKENI. The CDR3 has 14 residues.

This clonotype has more than one count but fewer than ten. The V and J genes are TRBV27 and TRBJ2-1, with D maybe TRBD2 (6 bases). This CDR3 is built from 15 residues. Germline CDR1 reads MNHEY; CDR2 reads SMNVEV (reference sequence). The ends were cut back, 6 bases at V and 2 bases at J, with 14 bases in the middle. CDR3 residues: CASRNAGPTYNEQFF. CDR3 in DNA: TGTGCCAGCAGAAATGCGGGACCAACCTACAATGAGCAGTTCTTC.

The chain uses TRBV14 and TRBJ2-7; D remains unclear. The germline V and J ends were trimmed by 1 base and 6 bases, with 13 bases remaining between them. The CDR3 length is 14 residues. Looked up from germline, CDR1 is SGHDN and CDR2 is FVKESK. This CDR3 reads CASSQADVRLEQYF. The CDR3 DNA reads as TGTGCCAGCAGCCAAGCCGACGTACGACTCGAGCAGTACTTC.

The chain is built from TRBV5-1 and TRBJ2-6, with D unclear. This CDR3 has 16 amino acids. Germline V gene data show CDR1 as SGHRS and CDR2 as YFSETQ. V dropped 4 bases and J dropped 1 base, with 12 bases sitting between them. CDR3: CASSPFAGSGANVLTF. The CDR3, as DNA: TGCGCCAGCAGCCCTTTTGCAGGTTCTGGGGCCAACGTCCTGACTTTC.

This clonotype was picked up a small number of times. V gene TRBV27 combines with J gene TRBJ2-2, with D possibly TRBD2 on 6 matching bases. V was cut by 2 bases and J by 5 bases, with 12 bases left in between. Per germline, CDR1 MNHEY and CDR2 SMNVEV (reference sequence). The CDR3 covers 15 residues. Here the CDR3 reads CASSLKRAGTGELFF. CDR3 in DNA: TGTGCCAGCAGTTTAAAAAGGGCGGGGACCGGGGAGCTGTTTTTT.

The genes are TRBV7-8 and TRBJ1-5; 10 bases map to TRBD1. The CDR3 has 15 residues. Germline CDR1 is SGHVS and CDR2 is FQNEAQ. Trimming at V came to 3 bases and at J to 6 bases, leaving 5 bases not matched to a gene. The CDR3 loop reads CASSFPGTGVQPQHF. CDR3 DNA sequence: TGTGCCAGCAGCTTTCCCGGGACAGGGGTTCAGCCCCAGCATTTT. Complete variable domain (other parts from reference TRBV7-8 and TRBJ1-5): GAGVSQSPRYKVAKRGQDVALRCDPISGHVSLFWYQQALGQGPEFLTYFQNEAQLDKSGLPSDRFFAERPEGSVSTLKIQRTQQEDSAVYLCASSFPGTGVQPQHFGDGTRLSIL.

In its sample, this clonotype was seen a few times. V usage is TRBV29-1 and J usage is TRBJ2-7, with TRBD1 matching over 8 bases. This CDR3 region has 15 residues. The ends lost 3 bases at V and 2 bases at J; junction bases unmatched: 9. Per the germline V gene, CDR1 is SQVTM and CDR2 is ANQGSEA. Written as DNA, the CDR3 is TGCAGCGTTGACTCCCGCGGACAGGGTGCCTACGAGCAGTACTTC. Amino acid sequence: CSVDSRGQGAYEQYF.

This clonotype came up a few times. The chain combines TRBV20-1 with TRBJ2-7; possible D gene TRBD2, 5 bases. V lost 4 bases and J 4 bases, leaving 20 bases between the germline ends. In germline, CDR1 is DFQATT, CDR2 SNEGSKA (reference sequence). This CDR3 region has 15 residues. The chain's CDR3 is CSAIVGSGSSYEQYF. CDR3 nucleotide sequence: TGCAGTGCTATCGTCGGATCTGGGAGTTCGTACGAGCAGTACTTC.

This clonotype was seen a few times. This chain joins TRBV7-6 and TRBJ2-1, with 8 positions matching TRBD2. CDR3 size: 12 residues. Trimming took 2 bases from V and 9 from J; bases not matched to a gene: 0. The V gene's germline CDR1 is SGHVS and CDR2 FNYEAQ. The CDR3 loop is CASSLSGGEQFF. The CDR3, as DNA: TGTGCCAGCAGCTTAAGCGGGGGTGAGCAGTTCTTC.

The rearrangement uses TRBV6-2 or TRBV6-3 and TRBJ2-3; the D gene is possibly TRBD2 (6 bases). The CDR3 sequence is 16 residues long. V was trimmed by 7 bases and J by 4 bases, leaving 21 bases between them. Per the germline V gene, CDR1 is MNHEY and CDR2 is SVGEGT. In nucleotides, the CDR3 is TGTGCCAGCAAAAAAACGACTAGTCATAAGGCAGATACGCAGTATTTT. Amino acids: CASKKTTSHKADTQYF.

The V call is TRBV6-1, the J call TRBJ2-3; TRBD2 matches 7 bases. V lost 8 bases, J lost 0 bases, and 5 bases stayed unmatched. CDR3 length equals 14 residues. CDR1 MNHNS and CDR2 SASEGT come from the germline V gene. CDR3 residues: CASGRERSTDTQYF. The CDR3 DNA follows: TGTGCCAGCGGGAGGGAGCGGAGCACAGATACGCAGTATTTT.

This clonotype turned up a few times. This chain joins TRBV12-3 or TRBV12-4 and TRBJ2-7, with 14 bases lining up with TRBD2. This CDR3 spans 16 amino acids. The junction had 7 bases not matched to a gene; V was cut back by 6 bases and J by 3 bases. The CDR3 region is CASSPTGTSGSYEQYF. DNA for the CDR3: TGTGCCAGCAGCCCTACCGGGACTAGCGGGAGCTACGAGCAGTACTTC.

The chain uses TRBV28 and TRBJ1-5, with D maybe TRBD1 (5 bases). V was clipped by 9 bases and J by 7 bases, with 13 bases between them. Germline V gene lookup returns CDR1 MDHEN and CDR2 SYDVKM. The CDR3 covers 12 residues. CDR3 nucleotide sequence: TGTGCCAGTGGAGGGGCGGGCCAGCCCCAGCATTTT. It is translated as CASGGAGQPQHF.

In its sample, this clonotype was seen many times. The chain couples TRBV7-2 to TRBJ2-1; D is uncertain. This CDR3 contains 17 residues. CDR1 is SGHTA and CDR2 is FQGNSA in the germline V gene. V was pared by 4 bases and J by 4 bases, with 20 bases between. The CDR3 is CASSSTLPSVTYNEQFF. Written as DNA, the CDR3 is TGTGCCAGCAGCTCCACCCTGCCCAGCGTCACTTACAATGAGCAGTTCTTC.

V is TRBV15 and J is TRBJ1-2; D is possibly TRBD1 (5 bases). The CDR3 covers 15 residues. Deletions cut 0 bases from V and 4 bases from J, with 12 bases between. Germline V gene lookup returns CDR1 LNHNV and CDR2 YYDKDF (reference sequence). CDR3 DNA sequence: TGTGCCACCAGCAGAGATGGGAGGGGTACCTATGGCTACACCTTC. Its protein is CATSRDGRGTYGYTF.

This sequence joins TRBV29-1 and TRBJ1-5, with D perhaps TRBD1 (5 bases). V was pared by 6 bases and J by 3 bases, with 12 bases between. The CDR3 has 13 residues. The germline CDR1 and CDR2 sequences are SQVTM and ANQGSEA. Written as DNA, the CDR3 is TGCAGCGTGAAAGGGGCTAACAATCAGCCCCAGCATTTT. As protein: CSVKGANNQPQHF.

The rearrangement links TRBV20-1 to TRBJ1-1; no definite D call. Germline-derived CDR1 and CDR2 are DFQATT and SNEGSKA (reference sequence). The V end was cut by 0 bases, the J end by 5 bases, with 10 bases between. This CDR3 has 13 residues. The CDR3 nucleotides read TGCAGTGCTAGAGAATGGATGGTGACTGAAGCTTTCTTT. It translates to CSAREWMVTEAFF.